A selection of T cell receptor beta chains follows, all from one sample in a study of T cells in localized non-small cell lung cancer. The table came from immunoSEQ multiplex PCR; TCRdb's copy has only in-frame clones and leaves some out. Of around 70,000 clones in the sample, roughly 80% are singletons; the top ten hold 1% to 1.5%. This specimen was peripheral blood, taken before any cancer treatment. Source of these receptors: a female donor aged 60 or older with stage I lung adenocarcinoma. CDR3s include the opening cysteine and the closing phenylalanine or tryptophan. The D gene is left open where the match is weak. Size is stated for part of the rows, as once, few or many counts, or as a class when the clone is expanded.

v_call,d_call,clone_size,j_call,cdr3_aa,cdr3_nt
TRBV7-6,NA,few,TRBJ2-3,CASSPSADGDTQYF,TGTGCCAGCAGCCCCTCAGCTGATGGAGATACGCAGTATTTT
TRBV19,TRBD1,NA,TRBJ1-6,CASSIDRDSFSPLHF,TGTGCCAGTAGTATAGATCGGGACAGTTTTTCACCCCTCCACTTT
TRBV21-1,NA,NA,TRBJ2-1,CASSKEYSGSYNEQFF,TGTGCCAGCAGCAAAGAATATTCCGGTAGCTACAATGAGCAGTTCTTC
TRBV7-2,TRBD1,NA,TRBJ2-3,CASSLGPGGNTQYF,TGTGCCAGCAGCTTAGGGCCAGGGGGTAATACGCAGTATTTT
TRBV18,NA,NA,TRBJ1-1,CASSLDRNTEAFF,TGTGCCAGCTCTCTGGACAGGAACACTGAAGCTTTCTTT
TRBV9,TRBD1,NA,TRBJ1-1,CASSPTTTGDAFF,TGTGCCAGCAGCCCAACTACGACAGGGGATGCTTTCTTT
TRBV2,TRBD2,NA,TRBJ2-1,CASTRTSGGRVNEQFF,TGTGCCAGCACGAGGACTAGCGGGGGAAGAGTGAATGAGCAGTTCTTC
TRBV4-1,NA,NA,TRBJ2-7,CASSQDWPGAEQYF,TGCGCCAGCAGCCAAGATTGGCCAGGGGCCGAGCAGTACTTC
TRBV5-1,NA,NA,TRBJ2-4,CASSSDVLAKNIQYF,TGCGCCAGCAGCTCGGACGTGCTAGCCAAAAACATTCAGTACTTC
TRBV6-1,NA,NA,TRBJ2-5,CASSRPHSEQYF,TGTGCCAGCAGCCGACCTCACTCGGAGCAGTACTTC
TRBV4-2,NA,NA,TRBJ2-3,CASSPGVPDTQYF,TGTGCCAGCAGTCCAGGGGTCCCAGATACGCAGTATTTT
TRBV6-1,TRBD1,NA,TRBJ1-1,CASKKQGDTEAFF,TGTGCCAGCAAAAAACAGGGGGACACTGAAGCTTTCTTT
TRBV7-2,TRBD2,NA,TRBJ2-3,CASSLGGRAGDTQYF,TGTGCCAGCAGCTTAGGAGGGAGGGCCGGAGATACGCAGTATTTT
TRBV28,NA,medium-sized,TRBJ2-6,CASSFYSPSAGANVLTF,TGTGCCAGCAGTTTTTACTCCCCGTCGGCTGGGGCCAACGTCCTGACTTTC
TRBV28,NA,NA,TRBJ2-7,CASSPSLLSSYEQYF,TGTGCCAGCAGTCCTTCCCTGTTAAGCTCCTACGAGCAGTACTTC
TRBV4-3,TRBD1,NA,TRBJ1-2,CASSKQDRGIGGYTF,TGCGCCAGCAGCAAGCAGGACAGGGGGATCGGTGGCTACACCTTC
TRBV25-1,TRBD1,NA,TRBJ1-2,CASSEPKEGAHSGYTF,TGTGCCAGCAGTGAACCTAAAGAGGGGGCGCATAGTGGCTACACCTTC
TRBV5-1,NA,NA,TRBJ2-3,CASSLLPGSTDTQYF,TGCGCCAGCAGCTTGTTACCTGGGAGCACAGATACGCAGTATTTT
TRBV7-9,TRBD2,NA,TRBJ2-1,CASSPEVRGGTYNEQFF,TGTGCCAGCAGCCCCGAAGTGCGGGGGGGCACCTACAATGAGCAGTTCTTC
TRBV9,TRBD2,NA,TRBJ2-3,CASSVAAGGIDTQYF,TGTGCCAGCAGCGTAGCAGCGGGGGGGATAGATACGCAGTATTTT
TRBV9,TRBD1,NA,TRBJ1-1,CASSVAWTGGNTEAFF,TGTGCCAGCAGCGTAGCTTGGACAGGGGGGAACACTGAAGCTTTCTTT
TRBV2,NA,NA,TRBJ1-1,CASSRSGGQGEAFF,TGTGCCAGCAGTCGCTCGGGGGGCCAAGGTGAAGCTTTCTTT
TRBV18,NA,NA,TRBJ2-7,CASSRSGTPLGWYEQYF,TGTGCCAGCTCACGATCAGGGACCCCCCTTGGTTGGTACGAGCAGTACTTC
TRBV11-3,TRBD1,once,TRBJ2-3,CASSPGQRADTQYF,TGTGCCAGCAGCCCGGGACAGCGAGCAGATACGCAGTATTTT
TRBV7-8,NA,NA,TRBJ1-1,CASSPSTWDTEAFF,TGTGCCAGCAGCCCAAGCACTTGGGACACTGAAGCTTTCTTT
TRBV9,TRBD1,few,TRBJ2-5,CASSVQGEETQYF,TGTGCCAGCAGCGTCCAGGGGGAAGAGACCCAGTACTTC
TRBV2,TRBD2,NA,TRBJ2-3,CASGGEVGADTQYF,TGTGCCAGCGGGGGGGAGGTTGGTGCAGATACGCAGTATTTT
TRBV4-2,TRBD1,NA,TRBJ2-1,CASSPRQGTYNEQFF,TGTGCCAGCAGCCCCCGACAGGGAACCTACAATGAGCAGTTCTTC
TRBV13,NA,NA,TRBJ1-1,CASSLEGIMKNTEAFF,TGTGCCAGCAGCTTAGAAGGGATTATGAAAAACACTGAAGCTTTCTTT
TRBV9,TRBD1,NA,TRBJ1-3,CASSVEPGGSGNTIYF,TGTGCCAGCAGCGTAGAGCCAGGGGGGTCTGGAAACACCATATATTTT
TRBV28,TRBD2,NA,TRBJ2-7,CASSPLPSGSLDEQYF,TGTGCCAGCAGTCCCCTGCCGAGCGGGAGTTTGGACGAGCAGTACTTC
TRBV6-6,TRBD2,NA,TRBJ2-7,CASSPHAGGHEQYF,TGTGCCAGCAGCCCCCATGCGGGGGGCCACGAGCAGTACTTC
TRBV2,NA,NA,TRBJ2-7,CASGLARQRSTSYEQYF,TGTGCCAGCGGGTTAGCCCGACAGAGGAGTACTTCCTACGAGCAGTACTTC
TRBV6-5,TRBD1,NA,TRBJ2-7,CASSRDSFSYEQYF,TGTGCCAGCAGCCGGGACAGCTTCTCCTACGAGCAGTACTTC
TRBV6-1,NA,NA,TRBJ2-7,CASSDVSPGYEQYF,TGTGCCAGCAGTGATGTTAGTCCCGGGTACGAGCAGTACTTC
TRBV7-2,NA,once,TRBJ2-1,CASSLDGGRPSSYNEQFF,TGTGCCAGCAGCTTAGATGGAGGGAGGCCGAGCTCCTACAATGAGCAGTTCTTC
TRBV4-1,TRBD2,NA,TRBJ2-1,CASSQYSLAGGGYNEQFF,TGCGCCAGCAGCCAATATTCCCTAGCGGGAGGTGGCTACAATGAGCAGTTCTTC
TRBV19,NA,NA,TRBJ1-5,CASSITGISNQPQHF,TGTGCCAGTAGTATCACAGGGATTAGCAATCAGCCCCAGCATTTT
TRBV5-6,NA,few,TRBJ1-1,CASSLATTGRTEAFF,TGTGCCAGCAGCTTGGCAACGACTGGGAGGACTGAAGCTTTCTTT
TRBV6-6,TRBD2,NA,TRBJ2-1,CASSYLRTLAGSEQFF,TGTGCCAGCAGTTACCTACGAACACTAGCGGGATCGGAGCAGTTCTTC
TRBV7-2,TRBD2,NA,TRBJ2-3,CASRLAGVTDTQYF,TGTGCCAGCAGATTAGCGGGAGTTACAGATACGCAGTATTTT
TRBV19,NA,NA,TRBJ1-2,CASSIAHSNYGYTF,TGTGCCAGTAGTATAGCCCACAGTAACTATGGCTACACCTTC
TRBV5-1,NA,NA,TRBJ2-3,CATREQGSTDTQYF,TGCGCCACAAGAGAACAGGGATCCACAGATACGCAGTATTTT
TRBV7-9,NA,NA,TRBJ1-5,CASSQDNQPQHF,TGTGCCAGCAGCCAAGACAATCAGCCCCAGCATTTT
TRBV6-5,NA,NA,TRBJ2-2,CASREGGELFF,TGTGCCAGCAGGGAGGGCGGGGAGCTGTTTTTT
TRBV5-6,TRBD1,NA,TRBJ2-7,CASSSIDRESHEQYF,TGTGCCAGCAGCTCAATCGACAGGGAAAGCCACGAGCAGTACTTC
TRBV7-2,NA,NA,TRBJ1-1,CASRRTLNTEAFF,TGTGCCAGCAGGCGGACCCTGAACACTGAAGCTTTCTTT
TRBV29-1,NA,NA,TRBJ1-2,CSVEFSLGYTF,TGCAGCGTTGAGTTCTCCCTAGGCTACACCTTC
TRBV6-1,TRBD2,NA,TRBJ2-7,CAIQLGTSDSYEQYF,TGTGCCATCCAGCTCGGGACTAGCGACTCCTACGAGCAGTACTTC
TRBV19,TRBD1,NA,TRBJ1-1,CASSMGQQNTEAFF,TGTGCCAGTAGTATGGGACAGCAGAACACTGAAGCTTTCTTT
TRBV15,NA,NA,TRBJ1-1,CATSPRGANTEAFF,TGTGCCACCAGCCCCCGTGGGGCGAACACTGAAGCTTTCTTT